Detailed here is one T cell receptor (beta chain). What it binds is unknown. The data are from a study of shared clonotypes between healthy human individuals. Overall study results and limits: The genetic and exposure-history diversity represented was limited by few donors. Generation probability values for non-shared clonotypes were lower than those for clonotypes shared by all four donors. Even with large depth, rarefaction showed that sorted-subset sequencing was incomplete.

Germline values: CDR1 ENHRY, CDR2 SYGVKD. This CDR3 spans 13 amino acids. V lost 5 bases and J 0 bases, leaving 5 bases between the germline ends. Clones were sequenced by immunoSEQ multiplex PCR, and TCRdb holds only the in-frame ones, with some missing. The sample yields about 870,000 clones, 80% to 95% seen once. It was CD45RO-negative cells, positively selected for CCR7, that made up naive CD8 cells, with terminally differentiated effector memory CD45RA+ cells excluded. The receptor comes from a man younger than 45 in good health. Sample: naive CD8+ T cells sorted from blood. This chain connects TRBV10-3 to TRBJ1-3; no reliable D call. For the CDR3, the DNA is TGTGCCATCAGTAACCACTCTGGAAACACCATATATTTT. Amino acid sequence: CAISNHSGNTIYF.